This TCR beta chain is drawn from a study of T-cell reconstitution after alpha-beta-depleted transplantation in children. The V end lost 5 bases, the J end lost 1 base, and 14 bases lay between the germline ends. This CDR3 spans 15 amino acids. Preparation of the TCRbeta library was carried out with unique molecular identifiers. TCRdb re-called the PCR reads with MiXCR, one entry per CDR3 protein. This table has about 1,000,000 distinct CDR3 sequences, about 29% appearing once. The chain combines TRBV12-3 or TRBV12-4 with TRBJ1-1, with a possible D match to TRBD1 (5 bases). The clonotype was recovered from a boy in the first two years of life who had a stem cell transplant for SCID, so the T cells may come from the graft donor. The specimen was PBMCs, mostly from graft donor cells, collected 360 days after TCRalphabeta/CD19-depleted stem cell transplant. Written as DNA, the CDR3 is TGTGCCAGCAGTCCACCGGGACCCTCGAACACTGAAGCTTTCTTT. Translating gives CASSPPGPSNTEAFF.